This T cell receptor beta chain was obtained from a study of blood T cells in healthy people across ages. Whole-study findings and limits: Per-million-T-cell TCR beta diversity fell roughly linearly with age.

Primed by a sample-barcoded 5' primer and a J-beta primer mix, a second PCR proceeded for about 7 to 11 cycles. TCRdb ran MiXCR on the 5' RACE reads and lists one entry per CDR3 protein. The repertoire holds hundreds of thousands of distinct CDR3 sequences, with about 34% as singletons. Trimming left V 3 bases short and J 4 bases short, with 14 bases between. The germline V gene has CDR1 SGHTA and CDR2 FQGNSA. This CDR3 contains 15 residues. Of note for this clonotype: Its matching antigen is unknown.

The sample providers were healthy Caucasian people from Russia, aged about 6 to 95. Each donor supplied around 10 milliliters of peripheral blood. Total RNA extraction produced at least 5.5 micrograms (per sample) for the study. V and J are TRBV7-2 and TRBJ2-3; tentatively, D is TRBD2 (6 bases). This TCR derives from a woman of 80 years or more in good health. Sequences were obtained from blood. The CDR3 is CASSFHLPGADTQYF. Here the CDR3 DNA reads TGTGCCAGCAGCTTCCACCTACCGGGGGCAGATACGCAGTATTTT.